The rows below give T cell receptor beta chains drawn from one sample of a study of OX40 agonist ivuxolimab in advanced cancers. TCRdb keeps only in-frame clones here, not all; method: immunoSEQ multiplex PCR. This sample has under 40,000 clones, with 80% found just once. The source was CD4+ or CD8+ T cells sorted from blood, collected in a trial of the OX40 agonist ivuxolimab. The receptors originated from an adult with an advanced solid tumor such as melanoma, head and neck, liver or kidney cancer. Both conserved end residues are part of each CDR3. D genes are given only for firm matches. Rows give clone size only sometimes, using once, few, many, or a class for an expanded clone.

V gene: TRBV27; J gene: TRBJ1-5; clone size: -; CDR3 length: 15; D gene: TRBD1; CDR3 DNA: TGTGCCAGCAGTTTAAGACAGGGGAGCAATCAGCCCCAGCATTTT; CDR3 protein: CASSLRQGSNQPQHF
V gene: TRBV11-2; J gene: TRBJ2-7; clone size: -; CDR3 length: 15; D gene: -; CDR3 DNA: TGTGCCAGCAGCTTGCAGTCGGTCCGGGGTGACGAGCAGTACTTC; CDR3 protein: CASSLQSVRGDEQYF
V gene: TRBV29-1; J gene: TRBJ2-3; clone size: -; CDR3 length: 14; D gene: TRBD1; CDR3 DNA: TGCAGCGTGCAGACAGGGCCCCAGGCAGATACGCAGTATTTT; CDR3 protein: CSVQTGPQADTQYF
V gene: TRBV6-1; J gene: TRBJ2-7; clone size: -; CDR3 length: 13; D gene: TRBD1; CDR3 DNA: TGTGCCAGCAGGGACAGGGTCTCCTACGAGCAGTACTTC; CDR3 protein: CASRDRVSYEQYF
V gene: TRBV11-2; J gene: TRBJ2-1; clone size: -; CDR3 length: 12; D gene: -; CDR3 DNA: TGTGCCAGCAGCTTAGATCGAAGGGAGCAGTTCTTC; CDR3 protein: CASSLDRREQFF
V gene: TRBV19; J gene: TRBJ2-5; clone size: -; CDR3 length: 14; D gene: -; CDR3 DNA: TGTGCCAGTAGTATAGGGGGGTACCAAGAGACCCAGTACTTC; CDR3 protein: CASSIGGYQETQYF
V gene: TRBV5-6; J gene: TRBJ2-2; clone size: -; CDR3 length: 15; D gene: TRBD2; CDR3 DNA: TGTGCCAGCAGCCGTAGCGGGAGCTACACCGGGGAGCTGTTTTTT; CDR3 protein: CASSRSGSYTGELFF
V gene: TRBV7-9; J gene: TRBJ1-6; clone size: -; CDR3 length: 16; D gene: TRBD1; CDR3 DNA: TGTGCCAGCAGCTTAGCGCAGGCAGGGGGCAATTCACCCCTCCACTTT; CDR3 protein: CASSLAQAGGNSPLHF
V gene: TRBV19; J gene: TRBJ1-3; clone size: -; CDR3 length: 14; D gene: TRBD1; CDR3 DNA: TGTGCCAGTGGGACAGTCAACTCTGGAAACACCATATATTTT; CDR3 protein: CASGTVNSGNTIYF
V gene: TRBV2; J gene: TRBJ2-5; clone size: -; CDR3 length: 15; D gene: TRBD2; CDR3 DNA: TGTGCCAGCAGATCTAGCGGGAGTTTTAGAGAGACCCAGTACTTC; CDR3 protein: CASRSSGSFRETQYF
V gene: TRBV5-4; J gene: TRBJ1-1; clone size: -; CDR3 length: 15; D gene: -; CDR3 DNA: TGTGCCAGCAGCTTGAGGACCGGTGGGAACACTGAAGCTTTCTTT; CDR3 protein: CASSLRTGGNTEAFF
V gene: TRBV19; J gene: TRBJ1-1; clone size: few; CDR3 length: 12; D gene: -; CDR3 DNA: TGTGCCAGTAGTATACGGTCCAGGGCGGCTTTCTTT; CDR3 protein: CASSIRSRAAFF
V gene: TRBV28; J gene: TRBJ1-6; clone size: -; CDR3 length: 15; D gene: -; CDR3 DNA: TGTGCCAGCAGTTTAGTGGGACGGGTTAATTCACCCCTCCACTTT; CDR3 protein: CASSLVGRVNSPLHF
V gene: TRBV14; J gene: TRBJ1-4; clone size: -; CDR3 length: 13; D gene: -; CDR3 DNA: TGTGCCAGCAGCGTAGGGGGGAATGAAAAACTGTTTTTT; CDR3 protein: CASSVGGNEKLFF
V gene: TRBV2; J gene: TRBJ1-2; clone size: -; CDR3 length: 11; D gene: -; CDR3 DNA: TGTGCCAGCAGCCCCGGACGCGGCTACACCTTC; CDR3 protein: CASSPGRGYTF
V gene: TRBV15; J gene: TRBJ2-7; clone size: -; CDR3 length: 11; D gene: -; CDR3 DNA: TGTGCCATATCTCAGGGAGACGAGCAGTACTTC; CDR3 protein: CAISQGDEQYF
V gene: TRBV4-1; J gene: TRBJ2-1; clone size: -; CDR3 length: 16; D gene: -; CDR3 DNA: TGCGCCAGCAGCCAAGATCGAGGGGACCCCTACAATGAGCAGTTCTTC; CDR3 protein: CASSQDRGDPYNEQFF
V gene: TRBV7-9; J gene: TRBJ1-2; clone size: -; CDR3 length: 13; D gene: -; CDR3 DNA: TGTGCCAGCAGCTTAGACGGCGACTATGGCTACACCTTC; CDR3 protein: CASSLDGDYGYTF
V gene: TRBV19; J gene: TRBJ1-5; clone size: -; CDR3 length: 15; D gene: TRBD1; CDR3 DNA: TGTGCCAGTAGGGGACAGGGGAGAGGCAATCAGCCCCAGCATTTT; CDR3 protein: CASRGQGRGNQPQHF
V gene: TRBV9; J gene: TRBJ2-5; clone size: -; CDR3 length: 16; D gene: -; CDR3 DNA: TGTGCCAGCAGCGTAGCCCCCACAGGGACGATCGAGACCCAGTACTTC; CDR3 protein: CASSVAPTGTIETQYF
V gene: TRBV27; J gene: TRBJ1-2; clone size: -; CDR3 length: 13; D gene: -; CDR3 DNA: TGTGCCAGCAGTTTGCAGGGAGACTATGGCTACACCTTC; CDR3 protein: CASSLQGDYGYTF
V gene: TRBV4-1; J gene: TRBJ1-1; clone size: -; CDR3 length: 14; D gene: -; CDR3 DNA: TGCGCCAGCAGCCAAGAGGGCAGGTTGACTGAAGCTTTCTTT; CDR3 protein: CASSQEGRLTEAFF
V gene: TRBV11-2; J gene: TRBJ2-1; clone size: -; CDR3 length: 15; D gene: -; CDR3 DNA: TGTGCCAGCAGCTTCCGGGGCCTACTGTACAATGAGCAGTTCTTC; CDR3 protein: CASSFRGLLYNEQFF
V gene: TRBV2; J gene: TRBJ2-5; clone size: -; CDR3 length: 12; D gene: -; CDR3 DNA: TGTGCCAGCAGTAAGAGGGGAGAGACCCAGTACTTC; CDR3 protein: CASSKRGETQYF
V gene: TRBV14; J gene: TRBJ2-2; clone size: -; CDR3 length: 14; D gene: -; CDR3 DNA: TGTGCCAGCAGCCAAGGACGGAACACCGGGGAGCTGTTTTTT; CDR3 protein: CASSQGRNTGELFF
V gene: TRBV18; J gene: TRBJ2-7; clone size: -; CDR3 length: 13; D gene: TRBD1; CDR3 DNA: TGTGCCAGCTCACCGACAGGGTGGGACGAGCAGTACTTC; CDR3 protein: CASSPTGWDEQYF
V gene: TRBV28; J gene: TRBJ1-3; clone size: -; CDR3 length: 15; D gene: -; CDR3 DNA: TGTGCCAGCAGTTACGACGGGGGCTCTGGAAACACCATATATTTT; CDR3 protein: CASSYDGGSGNTIYF
V gene: TRBV6-5; J gene: TRBJ1-2; clone size: -; CDR3 length: 13; D gene: TRBD1; CDR3 DNA: TGTGCCAGCAGCACCGGACAGGGGGTTGGCTACACCTTC; CDR3 protein: CASSTGQGVGYTF
V gene: TRBV18; J gene: TRBJ2-7; clone size: -; CDR3 length: 16; D gene: -; CDR3 DNA: TGTGCCAGCTCACCACCGAGAAGGGGAAACTCCTACGAGCAGTACTTC; CDR3 protein: CASSPPRRGNSYEQYF
V gene: TRBV6-6; J gene: TRBJ2-2; clone size: -; CDR3 length: 13; D gene: -; CDR3 DNA: TGTGCCAGCAGTTACTTTAACCCCGGGGAGCTGTTTTTT; CDR3 protein: CASSYFNPGELFF
V gene: TRBV9; J gene: TRBJ2-3; clone size: -; CDR3 length: 14; D gene: -; CDR3 DNA: TGTGCCAGCAGCCGGGTTGGTGGCACAGATACGCAGTATTTT; CDR3 protein: CASSRVGGTDTQYF
V gene: TRBV28; J gene: TRBJ1-6; clone size: -; CDR3 length: 16; D gene: TRBD1; CDR3 DNA: TGTGCCAGCAGACTGGATGCCGGGACAGAGAATTCACCCCTCCACTTT; CDR3 protein: CASRLDAGTENSPLHF
V gene: TRBV30; J gene: TRBJ2-6; clone size: -; CDR3 length: 16; D gene: -; CDR3 DNA: TGTGCCTGGAGGAGGGGTTGGACCTCTGGGGCCAACGTCCTGACTTTC; CDR3 protein: CAWRRGWTSGANVLTF